This TCR beta chain derives from a study of T cell repertoires in aging, cancer and after chemotherapy. Study at large: Six age groups, ranging from 30 or younger to 70 or older, included the donors. Patients with chronic lymphocytic leukemia were sampled before and after fludarabine- or bendamustine-based chemotherapy. General observations from the study: Untreated cancer patients had significantly lower blood TCR diversity than age-matched healthy donors.

TRB rearrangements spanning V, D and J were amplified using mixed TRB-A/B primers. One entry per CDR3 protein results from TCRdb running MiXCR on the multiplex PCR reads. The sample consists of 9,300 or so distinct CDR3 sequences, 20% to 25% of them appearing once. Peripheral blood genomic DNA, not sorted cells or RNA, was the template. Germline V gene sequence: CDR1 LNHDA, CDR2 SQIVND (reference sequence). The CDR3 sequence is 15 residues long. Trimming cost V 3 bases and J 0 bases, with 9 bases left between them. This clonotype is medium-sized (0.01 to 0.1%) in the sample. The antigen remains unidentified.

The chain carries TRBV19 and TRBJ2-1, with a weak D call TRBD2 (5 bases). The TCR sequence derives from a human donor with a blood cancer. The donor label of this sample is uncertain. Sequencing was carried out using blood. This CDR3 reads CASSMEASSYNEQFF. CDR3 bases: TGTGCCAGTAGTATGGAGGCGAGCTCCTACAATGAGCAGTTCTTC.